The 5 T cell receptor beta chains presented below share a single source sample, sequenced in a study of blood T cells in healthy people across ages. It was with a sample-barcoded 5' primer and a J-beta primer mix that a second PCR of roughly 6 to 12 cycles was run. One entry per CDR3 protein results from TCRdb running MiXCR on the 5' RACE reads. This table has 1.5 million to 2 million distinct CDR3 sequences, 28% appearing once. Sequenced input: blood. These receptor sequences come from a woman aged 25-40 years in good health.

This clonotype was detected a few times. J is TRBJ2-3 and V is TRBV6-5; D may be TRBD2 (5 bases). Germline CDR1 reads MNHEY; CDR2 reads SVGAGI. The V and J ends lost 8 bases and 2 bases respectively, with 14 bases between them. The CDR3 is made up of 14 amino acids. CDR3 DNA: TGTGCCAGCGGTTCGGGATTCATCACAGATACGCAGTATTTT. Amino acids: CASGSGFITDTQYF.

The V gene is TRBV30, the J gene TRBJ2-7; D might be TRBD1 (7 bases). Germline V gives CDR1 GTSNPN, CDR2 SVGIG (reference sequence). V gave up 4 bases and J gave up 6 bases, with 10 bases separating them. This CDR3 is 11 amino acids long. The CDR3 here is CAWTGGREQYF. In DNA form, the CDR3 reads TGTGCCTGGACAGGGGGGCGCGAGCAGTACTTC.

The rearrangement joins TRBV20-1 to TRBJ1-5, with 8 bases identical to TRBD1. Germline CDR1 and CDR2: DFQATT and SNEGSKA (reference sequence). The J segment lost 5 bases and the V segment lost 6 bases, leaving 9 bases of the junction unmatched. The CDR3 extends over 14 amino acids. CDR3 coding DNA: TGCAGTGCCGTCGGGACAGGATACCATCAGCCCCAGCATTTT. Translating it yields CSAVGTGYHQPQHF.

This clonotype occurred a few times. The chain recombines TRBV30 with TRBJ2-7; 10 positions agree with TRBD1. The CDR3 is 15 residues long. Per the germline V gene, CDR1 is GTSNPN and CDR2 is SVGIG (reference sequence). The trim removed 3 bases at V and 5 bases at J, leaving 10 bases unmatched. This CDR3 reads CAWSGYGTGVHEQYF. The CDR3 DNA follows: TGTGCCTGGAGCGGTTACGGGACAGGGGTCCACGAGCAGTACTTC. Based on the CDR3 plus reference TRBV30 and TRBJ2-7, the full variable domain is SQTIHQWPATLVQPVGSPLSLECTVEGTSNPNLYWYRQAAGRGLQLLFYSVGIGQISSEVPQNLSASRPQDRQFILSSKKLLLSDSGFYLCAWSGYGTGVHEQYFGPGTRLTVT.

There are a few counts of this clonotype. V and J are TRBV10-3 and TRBJ2-1, with D perhaps given as TRBD1 or TRBD2 (6 bases each). The CDR3 is 15 residues long. V was trimmed by 0 bases and J by 5 bases, leaving 11 bases between them. Germline CDR1 ENHRY, CDR2 SYGVKD. The chain's CDR3 is CAISESGGGHNEQFF. The CDR3 DNA reads TGTGCCATCAGTGAGTCTGGTGGGGGGCACAATGAGCAGTTCTTC.